This T cell receptor (beta chain) was identified in a study of blood T cell repertoires in COVID-19. Study context: In each case, the material was cDNA or gDNA derived from T cells, B-cell-depleted T cells, or PBMCs.

The V gene's germline CDR1 is LNHDA and CDR2 SQIVND (reference sequence). Between the trimmed V and J ends, which lost 5 bases and 3 bases, there was a span of 10 bases. The length of the CDR3 is 13 residues. Categorization into cohorts depended on clinical history that participants reported. Per the study methods: Amplification with reference gene primers provided the estimates of nucleated cell counts. Here immunoSEQ multiplex PCR was the method, and the copy in TCRdb shows in-frame clones only, minus some. The D gene and trimming were derived from the DNA, and the V and J assignments and clone size from that table. The data hold fewer than 250,000 clones, with over 80% observed a single time.

The sequenced sample was PBMCs or T cells enriched from blood (not recorded which). The rearrangement joins TRBV19 to TRBJ1-2; D uncertain. This receptor was obtained from a woman aged 25 to 39 with acute COVID-19. CDR3 region: CASSERYDYGYTF. The CDR3, as DNA: TGTGCCAGTAGTGAGCGATACGACTATGGCTACACCTTC.